The 20 T cell receptor beta chains presented below share a single source sample, sequenced in a study of spatial heterogeneity in lung cancer. TCRdb called the 5' RACE reads again in MiXCR, with one record for every CDR3 protein. The sample contains several thousand distinct CDR3 sequences, roughly 13% of which appear only once. Whole-study results and caveats: The study found that expanded intratumoral alpha and beta TCR counts tracked tumor mutation counts.

As to time point: sample taken at primary tumor resection. No cognate antigen is known for these TCRs. The sample consisted of lung tumor tissue, taken at surgery. These receptors all stem from a female donor with early-stage non-small cell lung cancer.

By sample share, this clonotype is large. This beta chain represents an off-target read in a library built for alpha chains; its size is of limited meaning. V and J are TRBV7-8 and TRBJ1-5; possible D gene TRBD1, 6 bases. V lost 8 bases, J lost 0 bases, and 17 bases lay in between. The CDR3 runs 16 residues. Germline V lookup: CDR1 SGHVS, CDR2 FQNEAQ. The CDR3 here is CASGGLVTYSNQPQHF. Written as DNA, the CDR3 is TGTGCCAGCGGGGGCCTCGTCACTTATAGCAATCAGCCCCAGCATTTT.

This clonotype was observed a few times. A library made for alpha chains picked up this beta chain off target, so its size means little. The J gene is TRBJ2-5, the V gene TRBV5-1, with 13 bases identical to TRBD2. CDR1 is SGHRS and CDR2 is YFSETQ in the germline V gene. The CDR3 is 15 residues long. V lost 5 bases and J lost 5; bases outside the gene matches: 6. As DNA, the CDR3 is TGCGCCAGCAGGTGGACTAGCGGGAGATTGGAGACCCAGTACTTC. It codes for CASRWTSGRLETQYF.

This clonotype was observed at least ten times. Since it is a stray read in a library aimed at alpha chains, this beta chain has a size that is not meaningful. This rearrangement joins TRBV29-1 to TRBJ2-3, with TRBD1 matching 9 bases. CDR1 is SQVTM, CDR2 ANQGSEA, per germline. This CDR3 has 14 residues. Trimming cost V 1 base and J 2 bases; bases outside gene matches: 1. CDR3 nucleotide sequence: TGCAGCGTTGAAGGACAGGGGGTCACAGATACGCAGTATTTT. Residues: CSVEGQGVTDTQYF.

This clonotype was seen ten or more times. Because this beta chain is a stray read in a library intended to capture alpha chains, its abundance should not be given much weight. The chain employs TRBV20-1 and TRBJ1-1; possibly TRBD1 for D (6 bases). Between the trimmed V and J ends, which lost 5 bases and 0 bases, there was a span of 16 bases. CDR1 is DFQATT, CDR2 SNEGSKA, per germline (reference sequence). The CDR3 contains 15 residues. CDR3 residues: CSAELQGLLNTEAFF. Written as DNA, the CDR3 is TGCAGTGCTGAGCTGCAGGGGTTGTTGAACACTGAAGCTTTCTTT.

This clonotype was seen many times. This beta chain came through as a stray read in a library set up for alpha chains, and its size says little. J is TRBJ2-3 and V is TRBV12-3 or TRBV12-4, with D possibly being TRBD1 or TRBD2 (5 bases each). The CDR3 length is 15 residues. Trimming left V 1 base short and J 5 bases short, with 13 bases between. Here the CDR3 reads CASSLGAGSGDTQYF. CDR3 nucleotide sequence: TGTGCCAGCAGTTTAGGCGCAGGGAGTGGAGATACGCAGTATTTT.

Remarks on this clonotype: Because the library targeted alpha chains, this beta chain is an off-target read whose size means little. The chain employs TRBV28 and TRBJ1-3; D not resolved. V was trimmed by 2 bases and J by 1 base, leaving 9 bases between them. CDR3 length equals 15 residues. The germline gives CDR1 MDHEN, CDR2 SYDVKM. DNA of the CDR3: TGTGCCAGCAGTTTAGGTTGGGGTTCTGGAAACACCATATATTTT. It codes for CASSLGWGSGNTIYF.

This clonotype was seen many times. The library was designed around alpha chains, so this beta chain is a stray read whose abundance carries little weight. V gene TRBV6-5 combines with J gene TRBJ2-6; no clear D gene. Trimming stripped 5 bases from V and 4 bases from J, with 15 bases between. Germline V CDR1 and CDR2: MNHEY, SVGAGI. The CDR3 has 16 amino acids. The CDR3 bases are TGTGCCAGCAGTCGAGAGACCCGCCGGGGGGCCAACGTCCTGACTTTC. Its translation is CASSRETRRGANVLTF.

This clonotype showed up many times. This beta chain represents an off-target read in a library built for alpha chains; its size is of limited meaning. J is TRBJ1-5 and V is TRBV29-1; 9 nucleotides match TRBD1. The CDR3 covers 14 residues. Germline values: CDR1 SQVTM, CDR2 ANQGSEA. V shed 6 bases and J 2 bases; nucleotides not matched to a gene: 5. Written as DNA, the CDR3 is TGCAGCGTGTGGACAGGGGTGCGCAATCAGCCCCAGCATTTT. Its protein is CSVWTGVRNQPQHF.

This clonotype is medium-sized in the sample. This beta chain came through as a stray read in a library set up for alpha chains, and its size says little. The rearrangement links TRBV27 to TRBJ1-1; D unresolved. Trimming cost V 3 bases and J 11 bases, with 10 bases left between them. The V gene's germline CDR1 is MNHEY and CDR2 SMNVEV (reference sequence). This CDR3 spans 11 amino acids. The CDR3 bases are TGTGCCAGCAGTTTTGCTGGGAGGGCTTTCTTT. Translation: CASSFAGRAFF.

Concerning this clonotype: This beta chain appears as a stray read in a library generated for alpha chains; its size is not informative. The chain recombines TRBV6-1 with TRBJ2-3, with a possible D match to TRBD2 (6 bases). V lost 5 bases, J lost 5 bases, and 17 bases lay in between. Germline CDR1 is MNHNS and CDR2 is SASEGT. The CDR3 is 15 residues long. DNA of the CDR3: TGTGCCAGCAGTCCCGGGGGAGTGATGTTAGATACGCAGTATTTT. Translating it yields CASSPGGVMLDTQYF.

The table lists this clonotype with a few counts. For a library built for alpha chains, this beta chain is a stray read; little rests on its size. The chain couples TRBV7-8 to TRBJ2-4, with TRBD2 as a possible D gene (5 bases). The CDR3 is 14 residues long. Germline values: CDR1 SGHVS, CDR2 FQNEAQ. The V end was cut by 2 bases, the J end by 4 bases, with 9 bases between. The CDR3 DNA reads TGTGCCAGCAGCTTAACTGGAGGAAAAAACATTCAGTACTTC. Protein sequence: CASSLTGGKNIQYF.

The sample holds many counts of this clonotype. Since the library was made to target alpha chains, this beta chain is a stray read and its abundance is not meaningful. The chain carries TRBV2 and TRBJ2-2; D may match TRBD1 or TRBD2 (5 bases each). CDR3 length equals 13 residues. The V end lost 8 bases, the J end lost 3 bases, and 10 bases lay between the germline ends. The V gene's germline CDR1 is SNHLY and CDR2 FYNNEI. This CDR3 reads CASGRDDTGELFF. Written as DNA, the CDR3 is TGTGCCAGCGGCAGGGACGACACCGGGGAGCTGTTTTTT.

In regard to this clonotype: With the library built for alpha chains, this beta chain is off target and its frequency is not meaningful. V usage is TRBV10-3 and J usage is TRBJ2-7; 9 bases are shared with TRBD1. This CDR3 is built from 14 residues. J was trimmed by 3 bases and V by 10 bases; bases with no gene match: 10. CDR1 ENHRY and CDR2 SYGVKD come from the germline V gene. Here the CDR3 reads CATTGTGPNYEQYF. The CDR3 DNA reads TGTGCCACTACCGGGACAGGGCCTAACTACGAGCAGTACTTC.

In its sample, this clonotype ranks as medium-sized. This beta chain slipped into a library made for alpha chains as a stray read, so its size is not meaningful. The chain uses TRBV2 and TRBJ2-3, with D unresolved. Germline CDR1 reads SNHLY; CDR2 reads FYNNEI. The CDR3 sequence is 14 residues long. The ends were cut back, 6 bases at V and 2 bases at J, with 12 bases in the middle. DNA of the CDR3: TGTGCCAGCAGCCCCCCATGGGACACAGATACGCAGTATTTT. Translation: CASSPPWDTDTQYF.

There are many counts of this clonotype. The library was built for alpha chains, so this beta chain is an off-target read and its size means little. The V and J genes are TRBV5-1 and TRBJ2-3, with 10 bases identical to TRBD2. V shed 4 bases, J shed 2 bases, and the junction held 4 bases outside the gene matches. The CDR3 has 15 residues. Germline V lookup: CDR1 SGHRS, CDR2 YFSETQ. CDR3 loop: CASSLLAGFTDTQYF. CDR3 sequence (DNA): TGCGCCAGCAGCCTACTAGCGGGGTTCACAGATACGCAGTATTTT.

This clonotype is termed medium-sized. This beta chain is off target for a library built for alpha chains, so its abundance means little. The chain is built from TRBV7-8 and TRBJ1-3; D unclear. The V end was cut by 3 bases, the J end by 2 bases, with 2 bases between. The germline CDR1 and CDR2 sequences are SGHVS and FQNEAQ. CDR3 length: 12 amino acids. The CDR3: CASSFAGNTIYF. As DNA, the CDR3 is TGTGCCAGCAGCTTCGCTGGAAACACCATATATTTT.

There are a few counts of this clonotype. The library was designed around alpha chains, so this beta chain is a stray read whose abundance carries little weight. The chain has TRBV29-1 and TRBJ2-3; a weak D match, TRBD1 (5 bases). Germline CDR1 SQVTM, CDR2 ANQGSEA. The CDR3 runs 15 residues. Trimming removed 6 bases from V and 4 bases from J, with 20 bases in between. CDR3 sequence (DNA): TGCAGCGTCGGGTCGGACACAAGTACTTCAGATACGCAGTATTTT. This codes for CSVGSDTSTSDTQYF.

This clonotype has a count of ten or more. Little can be read into the size of this beta chain, an off-target read in a library designed for alpha chains. The chain employs TRBV6-5 and TRBJ2-2; 8 bases match TRBD1. The CDR3 sequence is 15 residues long. Trimming removed 3 bases from V and 5 bases from J; junction bases left unmatched: 5. Germline CDR1 is MNHEY and CDR2 is SVGAGI. CDR3 in DNA: TGTGCCAGCAGTTATCAGGGGGCTTCTACCGGGGAGCTGTTTTTT. It is translated as CASSYQGASTGELFF.

Many counts were recorded for this clonotype. This beta chain is an off-target read within a library intended for alpha chains, so its frequency means little. The chain is built from TRBV9 and TRBJ2-7; possible D gene TRBD2, 7 bases. The germline V and J ends were trimmed by 0 bases and 7 bases, with 14 bases remaining between them. The V gene's germline CDR1 is SGDLS and CDR2 YYNGEE. The CDR3 loop spans 14 amino acids. The CDR3 loop is CASSVDWGGHEQYF. In nucleotides, the CDR3 is TGTGCCAGCAGCGTAGATTGGGGGGGCCATGAGCAGTACTTC.

This clonotype is judged medium-sized (0.01 to 0.1%). The library was prepared for alpha chains; this beta chain is a stray read, so its frequency means little. The chain employs TRBV7-9 and TRBJ1-6, with D maybe TRBD1 (6 bases). Trimming shortened V by 5 bases and J by 8 bases, and 16 bases separated the two germline ends. Per germline, CDR1 SEHNR and CDR2 FQNEAQ (reference sequence). The CDR3 extends over 15 amino acids. The CDR3 nucleotides read TGTGCCAGCAGCCAAACGACAAGGGGGTATTCACCCCTCCACTTT. Its protein product is CASSQTTRGYSPLHF.